Following are 27 T cell receptor beta chains from one sample sequenced in a study of cytomegalovirus exposure and HLA in healthy donors. The study ran its PCR with 60 Vbeta and 13 Jbeta primers. Clones were read by immunoSEQ multiplex PCR, and TCRdb kept only the in-frame ones, dropping some. The repertoire holds 120,000 to 150,000 clones, with less than 90% as singletons. Sequenced sample: PBMCs. The receptors derive from a boy aged 2 to 9 in good health and CMV-seronegative.

The gene calls are TRBV6-5 and TRBJ1-3; TRBD1 aligns across 9 bases. The ends lost 4 bases at V and 1 base at J; junction bases unmatched: 5. This CDR3 comprises 16 residues. CDR1 is MNHEY, CDR2 SVGAGI, per germline. In DNA form, the CDR3 reads TGTGCCAGCAGTTTAACCGGGACAGGGTCTGGAAACACCATATATTTT. It is translated as CASSLTGTGSGNTIYF.

V and J are TRBV4-3 and TRBJ1-1; TRBD1 agrees at 7 bases. Germline V lookup: CDR1 LGHNA, CDR2 YSLEER. V gave up 8 bases and J gave up 1 base; unmatched junction bases: 7. The CDR3 is 14 amino acids. For the CDR3, the DNA is TGCGCCAGCCGGCAGGGACAGACGAACACTGAAGCTTTCTTT. It yields the protein CASRQGQTNTEAFF.

CDR3 protein: CASSSGQGRNGYTF. Here the CDR3 DNA reads TGCGCCAGCAGTTCGGGACAGGGGCGGAATGGCTACACCTTC. The chain combines TRBV10-1 with TRBJ1-2, with 10 bases fitting TRBD1. CDR3 length: 14 residues. V was clipped by 5 bases and J by 6 bases; unmatched bases: 6. The germline V gene encodes CDR1 WNHNN and CDR2 SYGVQD (reference sequence).

The chain has TRBV6-6 and TRBJ1-2; TRBD1 agrees at 7 bases. CDR3 size: 14 residues. CDR1 and CDR2 from the germline V gene are MNHNY and SVGAGI (reference sequence). After removal of 10 bases from V and 8 bases from J, the junction contained 16 bases not matched to a gene. This chain's CDR3 is CATGDFGTDGGYTF. The CDR3 coding sequence is TGTGCCACCGGGGACTTTGGGACAGATGGCGGCTACACCTTC.

The chain uses TRBV30 and TRBJ1-5, with 7 bases that match TRBD1. The CDR3 has 13 residues. Germline V lookup: CDR1 GTSNPN, CDR2 SVGIG (reference sequence). The trim removed 3 bases at V and 3 bases at J, leaving 2 bases unmatched. The CDR3 DNA reads TGTGCCTGGAGGACAGGGCTCAATCAGCCCCAGCATTTT. This encodes CAWRTGLNQPQHF.

Only a few counts were recorded for this clone. This chain joins TRBV6-5 and TRBJ2-7, with 9 positions matching TRBD1. The CDR3 length is 14 residues. V was clipped by 4 bases and J by 6 bases; unmatched bases: 7. Germline V gives CDR1 MNHEY, CDR2 SVGAGI. The CDR3 protein is CASSSAGTGLEQYF. CDR3 DNA: TGTGCCAGCAGTTCGGCCGGGACAGGGCTCGAGCAGTACTTC.

This sequence joins TRBV27 and TRBJ2-1; weak D call: TRBD2 (6 bases). Between the trimmed V and J ends, which lost 7 bases and 2 bases, there was a span of 12 bases. The CDR3 runs 14 residues. The germline V gene encodes CDR1 MNHEY and CDR2 SMNVEV (reference sequence). DNA for the CDR3: TGTGCCAGCAAGGAATCTAGCGCCTACAATGAGCAGTTCTTC. Translation gives CASKESSAYNEQFF.

V usage is TRBV29-1 and J usage is TRBJ2-7; 11 bases match TRBD2. Germline loops: CDR1 SQVTM, CDR2 ANQGSEA. The junction had 2 bases not matched to a gene; V was cut back by 7 bases and J by 3 bases. The CDR3 spans 12 residues. The CDR3 here is CSAGTSGYEQYF. The CDR3 DNA follows: TGCAGCGCAGGGACTAGCGGCTACGAGCAGTACTTC.

Of note for this clone: Other DNA sequences from this sample encode an identical CDR3 as well. V gene TRBV27 combines with J gene TRBJ2-7; the D is unclear. Trimming removed 4 bases from V and 7 bases from J, with 11 bases in between. The CDR3 totals 12 residues. Germline lookup yields CDR1 MNHEY and CDR2 SMNVEV (reference sequence). CDR3 loop: CASSSGVWEQYF. CDR3 sequence (DNA): TGTGCCAGCAGTTCCGGAGTGTGGGAGCAGTACTTC.

The V and J genes are TRBV4-2 and TRBJ1-5, with 9 bases fitting TRBD1. CDR1 and CDR2 (germline): LGHNA, YNFKEQ. Unmatched junction bases numbered 11, after V lost 0 bases and J lost 8 bases. This CDR3 has 17 residues. Written as DNA, the CDR3 is TGTGCCAGCAGCCAAGATAGTCGACAGGGGGAGAGGGAGCCCCAGCATTTT. This translates into CASSQDSRQGEREPQHF.

This rearrangement joins TRBV5-4 to TRBJ2-1, with 15 nucleotides matching TRBD2. CDR3 length equals 16 residues. CDR1 is SGHNT, CDR2 YYREEE, per germline (reference sequence). After removal of 3 bases from V and 6 bases from J, the junction contained 4 bases not matched to a gene. The CDR3 DNA reads as TGTGCCAGCAGCTCGGGACTAGCGGGAGGAGGCAATGAGCAGTTCTTC. Protein: CASSSGLAGGGNEQFF.

A single count supports this clone. The chain joins TRBV27 to TRBJ1-5; possible D gene TRBD1, 5 bases. Looked up from germline, CDR1 is MNHEY and CDR2 is SMNVEV (reference sequence). V was pared by 5 bases and J by 2 bases, with 16 bases between. CDR3 length: 16 amino acids. DNA for the CDR3: TGTGCCAGCAGTCCGCCCGGGGGACTTCGCAATCAGCCCCAGCATTTT. This translates into CASSPPGGLRNQPQHF.

The rearrangement uses TRBV27 and TRBJ2-3, with D tentatively TRBD1 (6 bases). This CDR3 comprises 14 residues. V lost 3 bases, J lost 4 bases, and 11 bases lay in between. CDR1 and CDR2 from the germline V gene are MNHEY and SMNVEV (reference sequence). The CDR3 sequence is CASSLAGVADTQYF. DNA for the CDR3: TGTGCCAGCAGTTTGGCAGGGGTGGCAGATACGCAGTATTTT.

This sequence joins TRBV7-9 and TRBJ2-7; D is unresolved. V dropped 5 bases and J dropped 0 bases, with 11 bases sitting between them. The CDR3 contains 14 residues. Germline lookup yields CDR1 SEHNR and CDR2 FQNEAQ (reference sequence). CDR3 sequence reads: CASSEVESSYEQYF. CDR3 bases: TGTGCCAGCAGCGAGGTCGAGAGCTCCTACGAGCAGTACTTC.

This clone was counted between two and nine times. The chain links TRBV9 to TRBJ2-2; D is uncertain. V was trimmed by 0 bases and J by 0 bases, leaving 15 bases between them. CDR1 and CDR2 from the germline V gene are SGDLS and YYNGEE. CDR3 length equals 18 residues. The CDR3 coding sequence is TGTGCCAGCAGCGTAGTATCAATGCTGGCTTCGAACACCGGGGAGCTGTTTTTT. Translation: CASSVVSMLASNTGELFF. Full variable domain (rest looked up from reference TRBV9 and TRBJ2-2): DSGVTQTPKHLITATGQRVTLRCSPRSGDLSVYWYQQSLDQGLQFLIQYYNGEERAKGNILERFSAQQFPDLHSELNLSSLELGDSALYFCASSVVSMLASNTGELFFGEGSRLTVL.

Note on this clone: A much larger clone sits a single nucleotide away, making a read error possible. The chain couples TRBV11-3 to TRBJ2-5; tentatively, D is TRBD1 (6 bases). The J call could be wrong; TRBJ2-7 is a better fit for the DNA end. This CDR3 contains 15 residues. CDR1 SGHNT and CDR2 YENEEA come from the germline V gene. The CDR3 region has the DNA TGTGCCAGCAGCTTAGGTCAGGGGCCTTCCTACGAGCAGTACTTC. Translation: CASSLGQGPSYEQYF.

A single count supports this clone. The chain uses TRBV9 and TRBJ1-1; D gene unclear. V was trimmed by 6 bases and J by 1 base, leaving 13 bases between them. There are 14 residues in the CDR3. Germline CDR1 and CDR2: SGDLS and YYNGEE. CDR3 sequence (DNA): TGTGCCAGCAATGAAGGAGCAGCGAACACTGAAGCTTTCTTT. Translation: CASNEGAANTEAFF.

The chain couples TRBV2 to TRBJ2-2; D is perhaps TRBD2 (7 bases). CDR1 and CDR2 (germline): SNHLY, FYNNEI. This CDR3 comprises 16 residues. V lost 5 bases and J 2 bases, leaving 15 bases between the germline ends. CDR3 region: CASSPEGGRNTGELFF. For the CDR3, the DNA is TGTGCCAGCAGTCCAGAGGGGGGGAGAAACACCGGGGAGCTGTTTTTT.

The rearrangement uses TRBV28 and TRBJ1-2; maybe TRBD1 (6 bases). CDR1 and CDR2 (germline): MDHEN, SYDVKM. V lost 4 bases to trimming and J lost 1 base, with 22 bases between them. There are 18 residues in the CDR3. The CDR3, as DNA: TGTGCCAGCAGTTGGGGGGGCGGGAGGTTTCCATTTAACTATGGCTACACCTTC. This encodes CASSWGGGRFPFNYGYTF.

The rearrangement joins TRBV5-3 to TRBJ2-7, with D unclear. TRBV5-3 is placed among ORFs of uncertain function. CDR3 size: 11 residues. The V end lost 3 bases, the J end lost 5 bases, and 6 bases lay between the germline ends. The CDR3 DNA reads TGTGCCAGAAGCTGCGGTAACGAGCAGTACTTC. Translation gives CARSCGNEQYF.

This rearrangement joins TRBV29-1 to TRBJ2-5; 11 bases match TRBD2. The J call may be in error: the DNA end matches TRBJ2-7 better. This CDR3 is built from 12 residues. Per the germline V gene, CDR1 is SQVTM and CDR2 is ANQGSEA. As DNA, the CDR3 is TGCAGCGCAGGGACTAGCGGCTACGAGCAGTACTTC. It is translated as CSAGTSGYEQYF.

The J gene is TRBJ2-1, the V gene TRBV11-3, with 7 bases that match TRBD2. The germline gives CDR1 SGHNT, CDR2 YENEEA. Trimming took 0 bases from V and 10 from J; bases not matched to a gene: 6. The CDR3 loop spans 14 amino acids. CDR3 DNA: TGTGCCAGCAGCTTAGACAGCGGGGAGCTAGAGCAGTTCTTC. Translation: CASSLDSGELEQFF.

The genes are TRBV7-6 and TRBJ2-7; 15 bases are shared with TRBD2. V gave up 4 bases and J gave up 6 bases; unmatched junction bases: 16. CDR3 length equals 19 residues. Germline-derived CDR1 and CDR2 are SGHVS and FNYEAQ. The CDR3 nucleotides read TGTGCCAGCAGCTACGGGACTAGCGGGAGGTCGCTCAATCTACGCGAGCAGTACTTC. Protein sequence: CASSYGTSGRSLNLREQYF.

This clone was counted between two and nine times. This rearrangement joins TRBV15 to TRBJ2-1; TRBD1 agrees at 11 bases. The CDR3 loop spans 16 amino acids. Germline V lookup: CDR1 LNHNV, CDR2 YYDKDF (reference sequence). With 0 bases clipped from V and 8 bases from J, the junction kept 6 bases outside the gene matches. The CDR3 reads CATSRETGTGGDEQFF. The CDR3 DNA reads as TGTGCCACCAGCAGAGAGACCGGGACAGGGGGGGATGAGCAGTTCTTC.

The J gene is TRBJ2-1, the V gene TRBV5-6; perhaps TRBD2 as D (5 bases). Trimming took 0 bases from V and 2 from J, leaving 12 bases between them. This CDR3 spans 16 amino acids. In germline, CDR1 is SGHDT, CDR2 YYEEEE. CDR3 sequence (DNA): TGTGCCAGCAGCTTGGATAAGCGGACCCCCTACAATGAGCAGTTCTTC. It is translated as CASSLDKRTPYNEQFF.

The chain carries TRBV5-1 and TRBJ2-7; 9 nucleotides match TRBD1. Trimming cost V 4 bases and J 7 bases; bases outside gene matches: 6. The germline V gene encodes CDR1 SGHRS and CDR2 YFSETQ. The CDR3 totals 13 residues. CDR3 bases: TGCGCCAGCAGCGGGACAGGGAGAAGGGAGCAGTACTTC. Translation gives CASSGTGRREQYF.

The V and J genes are TRBV6-4 and TRBJ2-5; TRBD2 might be the D (5 bases). The V end lost 3 bases, the J end lost 1 base, and 12 bases lay between the germline ends. CDR1 is MRHNA, CDR2 SNTAGT, per germline. This CDR3 is built from 15 residues. The CDR3 DNA follows: TGTGCCAGCAGTGAGGTGGCGGGCAGCCAAGAGACCCAGTACTTC. It yields the protein CASSEVAGSQETQYF.